This is a list of T cell receptor beta chains from one sample in a study of blood T cell repertoires in COVID-19. Produced via immunoSEQ multiplex PCR; TCRdb's table is partial and in-frame only. Of some 160,000 clones listed, 76% are singletons. Sequenced sample: peripheral blood. These receptors came from a man aged 55 to 69 with acute or convalescent COVID-19. Each CDR3 is given with its conserved first and last residue. The D gene is left open where the match is weak. Clone size is given for some rows only: seen once, a few or many times, or a class if the clone is expanded.

d_call: -; cdr3_length: 15; v_call: TRBV4-1; j_call: TRBJ2-2; clone_size: -; cdr3_nt: TGCGCCAGCAGCCTTACCCTGGACTGGGCCGGGGAGCTGTTTTTT; cdr3_aa: CASSLTLDWAGELFF
d_call: TRBD1; cdr3_length: 14; v_call: TRBV19; j_call: TRBJ1-1; clone_size: -; cdr3_nt: TGTGCCAGTAGTCCGGGACAGATGAACACTGAAGCTTTCTTT; cdr3_aa: CASSPGQMNTEAFF
d_call: TRBD1; cdr3_length: 13; v_call: TRBV27; j_call: TRBJ2-7; clone_size: -; cdr3_nt: TGTGCCAGCAGTTTGACAGGGCCCTACGAGCAGTACTTC; cdr3_aa: CASSLTGPYEQYF
d_call: -; cdr3_length: 11; v_call: TRBV20-1; j_call: TRBJ1-2; clone_size: -; cdr3_nt: TGCAGTGCAGTAGTCAACTATGGCTACACCTTC; cdr3_aa: CSAVVNYGYTF
d_call: TRBD2; cdr3_length: 13; v_call: TRBV2; j_call: TRBJ2-2; clone_size: -; cdr3_nt: TGTGCCAGCCGGGAGGTTGACACCGGGGAGCTGTTTTTT; cdr3_aa: CASREVDTGELFF
d_call: TRBD1; cdr3_length: 14; v_call: TRBV10-1; j_call: TRBJ2-3; clone_size: -; cdr3_nt: TGCGCCAAGGACAGGGGAAATGGCACAGATACGCAGTATTTT; cdr3_aa: CAKDRGNGTDTQYF
d_call: TRBD2; cdr3_length: 17; v_call: TRBV5-6; j_call: TRBJ2-1; clone_size: -; cdr3_nt: TGTGCCAGCAGCTGGGGGACTAGCGGCAGCTCCTACAATGAGCAGTTCTTC; cdr3_aa: CASSWGTSGSSYNEQFF
d_call: -; cdr3_length: 14; v_call: TRBV28; j_call: TRBJ1-1; clone_size: -; cdr3_nt: TGTGCCAGCAGATGGTATGGGGCGAACACTGAAGCTTTCTTT; cdr3_aa: CASRWYGANTEAFF
d_call: TRBD2; cdr3_length: 15; v_call: TRBV9; j_call: TRBJ2-4; clone_size: -; cdr3_nt: TGTGCCAGCAGCGTAGGGGGAGGGCAGGGAAACATTCAGTACTTC; cdr3_aa: CASSVGGGQGNIQYF
d_call: -; cdr3_length: 14; v_call: TRBV7-8; j_call: TRBJ2-5; clone_size: -; cdr3_nt: TGTGCCAGCAGCTTAGATGTCAGCCAAGAGACCCAGTACTTC; cdr3_aa: CASSLDVSQETQYF
d_call: TRBD2; cdr3_length: 17; v_call: TRBV3-1/TRBV3-2; j_call: TRBJ2-3; clone_size: -; cdr3_nt: TGTGCCAGCAGCCAAGATAGGCTAGCGGGGAGCACAGATACGCAGTATTTT; cdr3_aa: CASSQDRLAGSTDTQYF
d_call: TRBD2; cdr3_length: 17; v_call: TRBV4-2; j_call: TRBJ2-1; clone_size: once; cdr3_nt: TGTGCCAGCAGCCCTTGGTTGGGGCTAGCGGGTGACAATGAGCAGTTCTTC; cdr3_aa: CASSPWLGLAGDNEQFF
d_call: TRBD1; cdr3_length: 15; v_call: TRBV5-1; j_call: TRBJ2-2; clone_size: -; cdr3_nt: TGCGCCAGCAGCGGGATGGGACAGGGCGGCGGGGAGCTGTTTTTT; cdr3_aa: CASSGMGQGGGELFF
d_call: -; cdr3_length: 15; v_call: TRBV4-1; j_call: TRBJ2-5; clone_size: -; cdr3_nt: TGCGCCAGCAGCCAATTTACCGGGGATGGGAGGACCCAGTACTTC; cdr3_aa: CASSQFTGDGRTQYF
d_call: TRBD2; cdr3_length: 16; v_call: TRBV5-6; j_call: TRBJ2-1; clone_size: -; cdr3_nt: TGTGCCAGCAGCTTCCCGACTAGCGGGAGAGGGAATGAGCAGTTCTTC; cdr3_aa: CASSFPTSGRGNEQFF
d_call: -; cdr3_length: 11; v_call: TRBV29-1; j_call: TRBJ1-3; clone_size: -; cdr3_nt: TGCAGCGCCTTGTCTGGAAACACCATATATTTT; cdr3_aa: CSALSGNTIYF
d_call: TRBD1; cdr3_length: 19; v_call: TRBV23-1; j_call: TRBJ2-1; clone_size: -; cdr3_nt: TGCGCCAGCAGTCATCCTAACATTCTGGGACAGAGCTCCTACAATGAGCAGTTCTTC; cdr3_aa: CASSHPNILGQSSYNEQFF
d_call: -; cdr3_length: 12; v_call: TRBV3-1/TRBV3-2; j_call: TRBJ2-1; clone_size: -; cdr3_nt: TGTGCCAGCAGCCCCGGAGTTTCTGAGCAGTTCTTC; cdr3_aa: CASSPGVSEQFF
d_call: TRBD1; cdr3_length: 16; v_call: TRBV28; j_call: TRBJ2-1; clone_size: -; cdr3_nt: TGTGCCAGCACCCCTCTGGGACAGGGGGCGAGTAATGAGCAGTTCTTC; cdr3_aa: CASTPLGQGASNEQFF
d_call: -; cdr3_length: 15; v_call: TRBV5-5; j_call: TRBJ2-2; clone_size: -; cdr3_nt: TGTGCCAGCGACATCAGGACAGCGAACACCGGGGAGCTGTTTTTT; cdr3_aa: CASDIRTANTGELFF
d_call: -; cdr3_length: 15; v_call: TRBV5-4; j_call: TRBJ1-6; clone_size: -; cdr3_nt: TGTGCCAGCAGCCAACAGGTTTCCCCTAATTCACCCCTCCACTTT; cdr3_aa: CASSQQVSPNSPLHF
d_call: TRBD1; cdr3_length: 14; v_call: TRBV7-9; j_call: TRBJ1-2; clone_size: -; cdr3_nt: TGTGCCAGCAGCGGCCGGGACAGACACTATGGCTACACCTTC; cdr3_aa: CASSGRDRHYGYTF
d_call: TRBD2; cdr3_length: 14; v_call: TRBV3-1/TRBV3-2; j_call: TRBJ2-7; clone_size: once; cdr3_nt: TGTGCCAGCAGAGCGGGCGGGAGATCCTACGAGCAGTACTTC; cdr3_aa: CASRAGGRSYEQYF
d_call: -; cdr3_length: 16; v_call: TRBV2; j_call: TRBJ1-3; clone_size: -; cdr3_nt: TGTGCCAGCAGTGATCCGGGGAAGATCTTCGGAAACACCATATATTTT; cdr3_aa: CASSDPGKIFGNTIYF
d_call: -; cdr3_length: 15; v_call: TRBV30; j_call: TRBJ1-6; clone_size: -; cdr3_nt: TGTGCCCGCCAAACCGGGGGGACAAATAATTCACCCCTCCACTTT; cdr3_aa: CARQTGGTNNSPLHF
d_call: TRBD2; cdr3_length: 16; v_call: TRBV4-1; j_call: TRBJ2-7; clone_size: -; cdr3_nt: TGCGCCAGCAGCCAAGAGGGCAGCGGGAGGGCACGCGAGCAGTACTTC; cdr3_aa: CASSQEGSGRAREQYF
d_call: -; cdr3_length: 13; v_call: TRBV10-3; j_call: TRBJ1-1; clone_size: once; cdr3_nt: TGTGCCATCACCGAATTAGGTAGAGGAGAAGCTTTCTTT; cdr3_aa: CAITELGRGEAFF
d_call: TRBD2; cdr3_length: 16; v_call: TRBV6-6; j_call: TRBJ2-1; clone_size: -; cdr3_nt: TGTGCCAGCAGTGGCCCCCGAGTAGCGGGGATCAATGAGCAGTTCTTC; cdr3_aa: CASSGPRVAGINEQFF
d_call: -; cdr3_length: 13; v_call: TRBV25-1; j_call: TRBJ2-7; clone_size: -; cdr3_nt: TGTGCCAGCAGTAAAGGGGATCTGGGCGAGCAGTACTTC; cdr3_aa: CASSKGDLGEQYF
d_call: TRBD2; cdr3_length: 13; v_call: TRBV24-1; j_call: TRBJ2-7; clone_size: -; cdr3_nt: TGTGCCACCAAGGAATTAGCGGGGTACGAGCAGTACTTC; cdr3_aa: CATKELAGYEQYF
d_call: -; cdr3_length: 14; v_call: TRBV2; j_call: TRBJ1-2; clone_size: -; cdr3_nt: TGTGCCAGCAGTACAGGGATCCTTAACTATGGCTACACCTTC; cdr3_aa: CASSTGILNYGYTF
d_call: -; cdr3_length: 12; v_call: TRBV10-1; j_call: TRBJ2-3; clone_size: -; cdr3_nt: TGCGCCAGCAGTGAGTTCTCAGATACGCAGTATTTT; cdr3_aa: CASSEFSDTQYF
d_call: TRBD1; cdr3_length: 19; v_call: TRBV28; j_call: TRBJ2-4; clone_size: -; cdr3_nt: TGTGCCAGCAGTCAACCCACGACAGGGGACTCGGGAGCCAAAAACATTCAGTACTTC; cdr3_aa: CASSQPTTGDSGAKNIQYF
d_call: -; cdr3_length: 16; v_call: TRBV4-1; j_call: TRBJ2-2; clone_size: -; cdr3_nt: TGCGCCAGCAGCCAAGTTGAACAGAGGAACACCGGGGAGCTGTTTTTT; cdr3_aa: CASSQVEQRNTGELFF
d_call: TRBD2; cdr3_length: 14; v_call: TRBV18; j_call: TRBJ2-3; clone_size: -; cdr3_nt: TGTGCCAGCTCTGGCGGGAGAGGCACAGATACGCAGTATTTT; cdr3_aa: CASSGGRGTDTQYF
d_call: -; cdr3_length: 12; v_call: TRBV11-2; j_call: TRBJ1-6; clone_size: -; cdr3_nt: TGTGCCAGCAGCTTACAGGGTTCACCCCTCCACTTT; cdr3_aa: CASSLQGSPLHF
d_call: -; cdr3_length: 14; v_call: TRBV7-2; j_call: TRBJ2-7; clone_size: -; cdr3_nt: TGTGCCAGCAGTGATCCAACAGGGTCCTACGAGCAGTACTTC; cdr3_aa: CASSDPTGSYEQYF
d_call: -; cdr3_length: 12; v_call: TRBV5-1; j_call: TRBJ2-3; clone_size: once; cdr3_nt: TGCGCCAGCAGCATTCACACAGATACGCAGTATTTT; cdr3_aa: CASSIHTDTQYF
d_call: -; cdr3_length: 13; v_call: TRBV30; j_call: TRBJ1-6; clone_size: -; cdr3_nt: TGTGCCTGGAGTGGCCGCGGTAATTCACTCCTCCACTTT; cdr3_aa: CAWSGRGNSLLHF
d_call: TRBD1; cdr3_length: 14; v_call: TRBV30; j_call: TRBJ1-2; clone_size: once; cdr3_nt: TGTGCCTGGGATAAACAGGGGAAGGTGGATGGCTACACCTTC; cdr3_aa: CAWDKQGKVDGYTF
d_call: -; cdr3_length: 14; v_call: TRBV7-9; j_call: TRBJ2-3; clone_size: -; cdr3_nt: TGTGCCAGCAGCCCGAAAACTAGCACAGATACGCAGTATTTT; cdr3_aa: CASSPKTSTDTQYF
d_call: -; cdr3_length: 15; v_call: TRBV28; j_call: TRBJ1-1; clone_size: -; cdr3_nt: TGTGCCAGCAGGAGACCCCGACAGTTGTTCACTGAAGCTTTCTTT; cdr3_aa: CASRRPRQLFTEAFF
d_call: TRBD1; cdr3_length: 17; v_call: TRBV7-2; j_call: TRBJ1-1; clone_size: once; cdr3_nt: TGTGCCAGCAGCTCGTGGGGCACAGGGGGCCGGGGCACTGAAGCTTTCTTT; cdr3_aa: CASSSWGTGGRGTEAFF
d_call: -; cdr3_length: 16; v_call: TRBV5-6; j_call: TRBJ1-6; clone_size: -; cdr3_nt: TGTGCCAGCAGCTTGTGGGCCCTCTCCTATAATTCACCCCTCCACTTT; cdr3_aa: CASSLWALSYNSPLHF
d_call: TRBD2; cdr3_length: 15; v_call: TRBV27; j_call: TRBJ2-1; clone_size: -; cdr3_nt: TGTGCCAGCAGTTTAACAGCGGGGGCCCTGAAGGAGCAGTTCTTC; cdr3_aa: CASSLTAGALKEQFF
d_call: TRBD1; cdr3_length: 14; v_call: TRBV5-1; j_call: TRBJ1-1; clone_size: once; cdr3_nt: TGCGCCAGCAGCACGGGGACAGGGGAAACTGAAGCTTTCTTT; cdr3_aa: CASSTGTGETEAFF
d_call: -; cdr3_length: 17; v_call: TRBV6-4; j_call: TRBJ1-5; clone_size: -; cdr3_nt: TGTGCCAGCAGTGACCGCATCAGGGGTCTCGATGATCAGCCCCAGCATTTT; cdr3_aa: CASSDRIRGLDDQPQHF
d_call: TRBD1; cdr3_length: 16; v_call: TRBV11-2; j_call: TRBJ1-3; clone_size: -; cdr3_nt: TGTGCCAGCAGCTTGTCAACAGGGGTTGGTGGAAACACCATATATTTT; cdr3_aa: CASSLSTGVGGNTIYF